These 17 T cell receptor beta chains were all obtained from the same sample, sequenced in a study of response to subunit inactivated influenza vaccine. From the RT-PCR reads, TCRdb called clonotypes with MiXCR, one entry per CDR3 protein. The table shows 630,000 or so distinct CDR3 sequences, with approximately 15% occurring only once. The sequences come from PBMCs from blood, collected 12 days after vaccination. The receptors originated from a man aged 45-60 years who received an inactivated influenza vaccine.

The rearrangement joins TRBV6-1 to TRBJ1-2; D possibly corresponds to TRBD1 (5 bases). V was clipped by 6 bases and J by 8 bases, with 28 bases between them. Germline loops: CDR1 MNHNS, CDR2 SASEGT. The CDR3 is 17 residues long. CDR3 bases: TGTGCCAGCAGCGACCAGTGGCGTGCGAGTAGGGGAGAAGGCTACACCTTC. Translation gives CASSDQWRASRGEGYTF.

This rearrangement joins TRBV5-1 to TRBJ2-5, with 8 positions matching TRBD1. This CDR3 comprises 14 residues. V lost 4 bases, J lost 1 base, and 3 bases stayed unmatched. Germline CDR1 reads SGHRS; CDR2 reads YFSETQ. The CDR3 sequence is CASSMGTGQETQYF. The CDR3 DNA sequence: TGCGCCAGCAGCATGGGGACAGGCCAAGAGACCCAGTACTTC.

This clonotype has at least ten counts. The V gene is TRBV5-1, the J gene TRBJ1-2, with TRBD1 matching 11 bases. The CDR3 has 13 residues. Losses at the gene ends were 4 bases for V and 8 bases for J; bases not matched to a gene: 4. Germline V gene sequence: CDR1 SGHRS, CDR2 YFSETQ. CDR3 coding DNA: TGCGCCAGCAGCCGGGACAGGGGGTCCGGCTACACCTTC. Amino acids: CASSRDRGSGYTF. Complete variable domain (other parts from reference TRBV5-1 and TRBJ1-2): KAGVTQTPRYLIKTRGQQVTLSCSPISGHRSVSWYQQTPGQGLQFLFEYFSETQRNKGNFPGRFSGRQFSNSRSEMNVSTLELGDSALYLCASSRDRGSGYTFGSGTRLTVV.

A remark on this clonotype: The junction differs from germline at one of its ends, possibly a read error. DNA for the CDR3: TGTGCCATCAGTCCGGGGCCGGAGCTTAACACCGGGGAGCCGTTTTTT. This sequence encodes CAISPGPELNTGEPFF. This chain links TRBV10-3 with TRBJ2-2, with D possibly called TRBD1 or TRBD2 (5 bases each). The CDR3 is 16 residues long. Germline CDR1 ENHRY, CDR2 SYGVKD.

This clonotype was counted between two and nine times. This rearrangement joins TRBV6-1 to TRBJ1-1, with D perhaps matching TRBD1 (6 bases). This CDR3 contains 11 residues. V gave up 5 bases and J gave up 11 bases, with 12 bases separating them. Germline V gene lookup returns CDR1 MNHNS and CDR2 SASEGT. DNA of the CDR3: TGTGCCAGCAGTATACAGGGTCCGGCTTTCTTT. Protein product: CASSIQGPAFF.

Only a few counts were recorded for this clonotype. The rearrangement links TRBV3-1 to TRBJ2-6, with 12 positions matching TRBD2. Germline loops: CDR1 LGHDT, CDR2 YNNKEL (reference sequence). Germline trimming cut 1 base from V and 0 bases from J; bases unmatched to any gene: 1. The length of the CDR3 is 18 residues. The CDR3 nucleotides are TGTGCCAGCAGCCAAGGGACTAGCGGGGTCTCTGGGGCCAACGTCCTGACTTTC. Encoded protein: CASSQGTSGVSGANVLTF.

This clonotype was recorded a few times. The gene calls are TRBV5-1 and TRBJ2-1; 13 bases are shared with TRBD2. Germline loops: CDR1 SGHRS, CDR2 YFSETQ. Trimming at V came to 3 bases and at J to 5 bases, leaving 2 bases not matched to a gene. This CDR3 has 15 residues. The CDR3 here is CASSWTSGRDNEQFF. The CDR3 region has the DNA TGCGCCAGCAGCTGGACTAGCGGGAGAGACAATGAGCAGTTCTTC.

This clonotype was observed a handful of times. The chain is built from TRBV6-1 and TRBJ1-3; unclear D gene. Per the germline V gene, CDR1 is MNHNS and CDR2 is SASEGT. V gave up 3 bases and J gave up 4 bases, with 10 bases separating them. This CDR3 comprises 14 residues. CDR3 region: CASSEEGSGNTIYF. The CDR3 DNA reads TGTGCCAGCAGTGAGGAGGGATCCGGAAACACCATATATTTT.

This clonotype turned up a few times. This chain links TRBV12-3 or TRBV12-4 with TRBJ1-2, with TRBD1 as a possible D gene (6 bases). There are 13 residues in the CDR3. Trimming removed 6 bases at V and 4 bases at J, with 12 bases between. CDR3 DNA sequence: TGTGCCAGCAGGCCAGGGGAGCGCTATGGCTACACCTTC. Its protein is CASRPGERYGYTF.

The chain employs TRBV30 and TRBJ1-1; D possibly corresponds to TRBD1 (6 bases). This CDR3 region has 14 residues. Trimming left V 4 bases short and J 4 bases short, with 16 bases between. Germline values: CDR1 GTSNPN, CDR2 SVGIG (reference sequence). The CDR3 DNA reads as TGTGCCTGGACTGGGGGCGCGGGATCCACTGAAGCTTTCTTT. This translates into CAWTGGAGSTEAFF.

This clonotype has only a few counts. The chain carries TRBV5-6 and TRBJ2-7; D is unclear. V was shortened by 5 bases and J by 6 bases, with 15 bases between the two germline ends. This CDR3 is 13 amino acids long. Germline V gene sequence: CDR1 SGHDT, CDR2 YYEEEE. CDR3 DNA sequence: TGTGCCAGCAGTTCCGGCCCAATCACCGAGCAGTACTTC. This translates into CASSSGPITEQYF.

This clonotype was found once. The chain links TRBV6-2 or TRBV6-3 to TRBJ1-5, with 11 bases fitting TRBD1. The ends lost 1 base at V and 6 bases at J; junction bases unmatched: 5. The CDR3 is 16 amino acids. Looked up from germline, CDR1 is MNHEY and CDR2 is SVGEGT. In DNA, the CDR3 is TGTGCCAGCAGTTACTTTACGGACAGGGGGCTTCAGCCCCAGCATTTT. This encodes CASSYFTDRGLQPQHF.

The sample holds many counts of this clonotype. V is TRBV4-2 and J is TRBJ1-5; unclear D gene. Deletions cut 3 bases from V and 6 bases from J, with 6 bases between. Germline CDR1 is LGHNA and CDR2 is YNFKEQ. This CDR3 is built from 12 residues. The CDR3 region is CASSQGGQPQHF. DNA of the CDR3: TGTGCCAGCAGCCAGGGAGGTCAGCCCCAGCATTTT.

This clonotype was detected only a few times. The chain links TRBV3-1 to TRBJ2-1, with D unresolved. Germline V gene sequence: CDR1 LGHDT, CDR2 YNNKEL (reference sequence). This CDR3 is 18 amino acids long. V dropped 0 bases and J dropped 0 bases, with 15 bases sitting between them. CDR3: CASSQDLRVSLSYNEQFF. DNA for the CDR3: TGTGCCAGCAGCCAAGATCTTCGAGTCAGCCTCTCCTACAATGAGCAGTTCTTC.

Concerning this clonotype: A much larger clonotype is one base distant, so this may be a read error. This chain links TRBV6-2 or TRBV6-3 with TRBJ2-2; weak D call: TRBD2 (5 bases). The CDR3 is 11 amino acids. Germline V gives CDR1 MNHEY, CDR2 SVGEGT. CDR3 residues: CASSYSGELSF. As DNA, the CDR3 is TGTGCCAGCAGTTACTCTGGGGAGCTGTCTTTT.

This clonotype was found a few times. The chain couples TRBV20-1 to TRBJ1-1; D gene ambiguous. The CDR3 runs 14 residues. Germline lookup yields CDR1 DFQATT and CDR2 SNEGSKA (reference sequence). V shed 6 bases and J shed 0 bases, with 14 bases lying between them. CDR3: CSAEGVVLNTEAFF. CDR3 bases: TGCAGTGCCGAGGGCGTAGTCTTGAACACTGAAGCTTTCTTT.

In this sample, this clonotype turned up a few times. The chain has TRBV7-6 and TRBJ2-6, with D possibly matching TRBD2 (5 bases). Germline CDR1 is SGHVS and CDR2 is FNYEAQ. The CDR3 is 17 amino acids. V lost 1 base, J lost 4 bases, and 14 bases lay in between. The CDR3 sequence: CASSLEGSSIGANVLTF. DNA for the CDR3: TGTGCCAGCAGCTTAGAAGGGAGTTCCATCGGGGCCAACGTCCTGACTTTC. Filled out from reference TRBV7-6 and TRBJ2-6, the complete variable domain reads GAGVSQSPRYKVTKRGQDVALRCDPISGHVSLYWYRQALGQGPEFLTYFNYEAQQDKSGLPNDRFSAERPEGSISTLTIQRTEQRDSAMYRCASSLEGSSIGANVLTFGAGSRLTVL.